This T cell receptor beta chain stems from a study of T and B cells in COVID-19 patients. Study context: In the active-infection cohort, about 90% of the roughly 20 patients had comorbidities linked to unfavorable COVID-19 outcome.

Germline assignment: CDR1 SGHTA and CDR2 FQGNSA. The V end lost 2 bases, the J end lost 7 bases, and 11 bases lay between the germline ends. The CDR3 is 13 residues long. This clonotype was seen a handful of times. Its target is unknown. Each TRB amplification used roughly 230-550 ng of genomic DNA from blood. Study-level results: At recovery TRB diversity and richness exceeded healthy donors, after highly clonal active COVID-19 repertoires.

BIOMED2 TRB-A/B primer pools were used in multiplex TRB PCR. TCRdb reanalysed the multiplex PCR reads using MiXCR and keeps one entry per CDR3 protein. The data contain more than 20,000 distinct CDR3 sequences, approximately 32% of them singletons. Sequencing was performed on blood. This chain connects TRBV7-2 to TRBJ2-5, with D possibly being TRBD2 (5 bases). The receptor comes from a human donor who had recovered from COVID-19. CDR3 DNA sequence: TGTGCCAGCAGCTTATGGGCGGGCGCGACCCAGTACTTC. Protein sequence: CASSLWAGATQYF.